Below are 25 T cell receptor beta chains sequenced from a single sample in a study of TIL therapy for anti-PD-1-resistant metastatic lung cancer. As to time point: pre-treatment sample, taken before nivolumab and TIL therapy. The immunoSEQ assay was v3. TCRdb's table, derived via immunoSEQ multiplex PCR, lists solely in-frame clones and lacks some. This sample has about 19,000 clones, with roughly 79% found just once. This sample comprised blood, obtained at baseline. Receptor source: a person between 25 and 80 years old with non-small cell lung cancer.

The chain joins TRBV28 to TRBJ2-3; TRBD2 agrees at 9 bases. Trimming cost V 2 bases and J 5 bases; bases outside gene matches: 5. Germline lookup yields CDR1 MDHEN and CDR2 SYDVKM. The CDR3 runs 15 residues. The CDR3 DNA reads as TGTGCCAGCAGTTTACCCGCGGGAGGGGTAGATACGCAGTATTTT. It yields the protein CASSLPAGGVDTQYF.

This chain uses TRBV27 with TRBJ2-5; perhaps TRBD2 as D (5 bases). Germline lookup yields CDR1 MNHEY and CDR2 SMNVEV (reference sequence). Trimming removed 4 bases from V and 4 bases from J, with 19 bases in between. This CDR3 comprises 16 residues. The CDR3 loop is CASSYAGRAATETQYF. The CDR3 bases are TGTGCCAGCAGTTACGCTGGGCGGGCAGCGACAGAGACCCAGTACTTC.

The gene calls are TRBV7-8 and TRBJ2-5, with D perhaps being TRBD1 or TRBD2 (6 bases each). Trimming removed 3 bases from V and 9 bases from J, with 17 bases in between. The CDR3 runs 14 residues. In germline, CDR1 is SGHVS, CDR2 FQNEAQ. The CDR3 loop reads CASSFGAEEGAQYF. The CDR3 DNA follows: TGTGCCAGCAGCTTTGGGGCGGAGGAGGGGGCCCAGTACTTC.

The genes are TRBV28 and TRBJ2-1, with 10 bases fitting TRBD2. The germline V gene has CDR1 MDHEN and CDR2 SYDVKM. The CDR3 contains 15 residues. V was clipped by 6 bases and J by 8 bases; unmatched bases: 10. Written as DNA, the CDR3 is TGTGCCAGCAGAAGGGAACTAGCGGGAATATATGAGCAGTTCTTC. It is translated as CASRRELAGIYEQFF.

The chain couples TRBV29-1 to TRBJ2-3; the D call may be TRBD1 or TRBD2 (5 bases each). Per the germline V gene, CDR1 is SQVTM and CDR2 is ANQGSEA. The CDR3 runs 15 residues. The V gene lost 3 bases and the J gene lost 5 bases, with 18 bases spanning the gap. This CDR3 is CSVDRKGTQGDTQYF. The CDR3 DNA sequence: TGCAGCGTTGACAGGAAAGGGACCCAGGGAGATACGCAGTATTTT.

This chain connects TRBV19 to TRBJ2-5; D possibly matches TRBD1 or TRBD2 (5 bases each). Per the germline V gene, CDR1 is LNHDA and CDR2 is SQIVND (reference sequence). V lost 0 bases and J lost 2, with 16 bases in between. The CDR3 runs 17 residues. This CDR3 reads CASSIDSGTLFQETQYF. The CDR3, as DNA: TGTGCCAGTAGTATAGACTCAGGGACGTTGTTTCAAGAGACCCAGTACTTC.

This chain uses TRBV13 with TRBJ2-3, with no clear D. Germline V gene sequence: CDR1 PRHDT, CDR2 FYEKMQ (reference sequence). V dropped 4 bases and J dropped 2 bases, with 25 bases sitting between them. There are 19 residues in the CDR3. The CDR3 DNA is TGTGCCAGCAGCTCGACCGAACCATCCGCACAAAGCCCCACAGATACGCAGTATTTT. This translates into CASSSTEPSAQSPTDTQYF. The complete variable domain, with remaining parts taken from reference TRBV13 and TRBJ2-3, reads AAGVIQSPRHLIKEKRETATLKCYPIPRHDTVYWYQQGPGQDPQFLISFYEKMQSDKGSIPDRFSAQQFSDYHSELNMSSLELGDSALYFCASSSTEPSAQSPTDTQYFGPGTRLTVL.

The rearrangement links TRBV27 to TRBJ1-6; D is perhaps TRBD1 (6 bases). V was cut by 4 bases and J by 9 bases, with 10 bases left in between. This CDR3 has 13 residues. The V gene's germline CDR1 is MNHEY and CDR2 SMNVEV (reference sequence). CDR3 residues: CASSSTGSSPLHF. CDR3 bases: TGTGCCAGCAGTTCCACAGGGTCTTCACCCCTCCACTTT.

The genes are TRBV11-3 and TRBJ2-3; perhaps TRBD1 as D (6 bases). In germline, CDR1 is SGHNT, CDR2 YENEEA. The CDR3 is made up of 14 amino acids. The ends were cut back, 4 bases at V and 0 bases at J, with 8 bases in the middle. CDR3 protein: CASSSGVSTDTQYF. CDR3 nucleotide sequence: TGTGCCAGCAGCTCAGGGGTTAGCACAGATACGCAGTATTTT.

The chain combines TRBV15 with TRBJ2-3; D gene unclear. The ends were cut back, 2 bases at V and 3 bases at J, with 9 bases in the middle. This CDR3 has 14 residues. Germline CDR1 is LNHNV and CDR2 is YYDKDF (reference sequence). The CDR3 sequence: CATSRIGTTDTQYF. The DNA of the CDR3 is TGTGCCACCAGCAGAATAGGTACAACAGATACGCAGTATTTT. Combining the CDR3 with reference TRBV15 and TRBJ2-3 gives the whole variable domain DAMVIQNPRYQVTQFGKPVTLSCSQTLNHNVMYWYQQKSSQAPKLLFHYYDKDFNNEADTPDNFQSRRPNTSFCFLDIRSPGLGDTAMYLCATSRIGTTDTQYFGPGTRLTVL.

The rearrangement links TRBV12-3 or TRBV12-4 to TRBJ1-2; D gene unclear. The V gene lost 2 bases and the J gene lost 7 bases, with 8 bases spanning the gap. The CDR3 sequence is 12 residues long. CDR3 region: CASSLMGSGYTF. CDR3 coding DNA: TGTGCCAGCAGTTTAATGGGGAGTGGCTACACCTTC.

This chain links TRBV28 with TRBJ1-1, with D possibly matching TRBD1 (5 bases). V was clipped by 5 bases and J by 6 bases, with 25 bases between them. The CDR3 is 17 residues long. Looked up from germline, CDR1 is MDHEN and CDR2 is SYDVKM. CDR3 sequence reads: CASSTGVDTPLGPEAFF. The CDR3 DNA follows: TGTGCCAGCAGTACTGGCGTGGACACCCCATTGGGTCCTGAAGCTTTCTTT.

This clone was counted once. The genes are TRBV19 and TRBJ2-5; 7 bases align to TRBD2. CDR3 length equals 15 residues. Germline V lookup: CDR1 LNHDA, CDR2 SQIVND (reference sequence). Trimming took 3 bases from V and 1 from J; bases not matched to a gene: 5. As DNA, the CDR3 is TGTGCCAGTAGTATGAGGGCTAGCGGCCAAGAGACCCAGTACTTC. Encoded protein: CASSMRASGQETQYF.

This clone is classed as medium-sized. V gene TRBV12-3 or TRBV12-4 combines with J gene TRBJ1-5; no definite D call. Trimming took 6 bases from V and 5 from J, leaving 8 bases between them. The CDR3 spans 12 residues. The CDR3: CASSRVDQPQHF. The CDR3 DNA reads TGTGCCAGCAGCCGCGTCGATCAGCCCCAGCATTTT.

The chain has TRBV30 and TRBJ1-5; TRBD1 might be the D (5 bases). CDR3 length: 19 amino acids. The V end lost 0 bases, the J end lost 0 bases, and 21 bases lay between the germline ends. CDR1 and CDR2 from the germline V gene are GTSNPN and SVGIG (reference sequence). The CDR3 DNA sequence: TGTGCCTGGAGTGTACTCTCTTCGGGGACCAGTTATAGCAATCAGCCCCAGCATTTT. Its protein product is CAWSVLSSGTSYSNQPQHF.

The chain recombines TRBV21-1 with TRBJ2-5; the D segment call TRBD2 is taken from the table without a DNA check. TRBV21-1 is listed as a pseudogene. The CDR3 extends over 14 amino acids. CDR3 protein: CASPPGGLAETQYF. The CDR3 DNA sequence: TGTGCCTCCCCCCCGGGGGGTCTGGCCGAGACCCAGTACTTC.

Here the CDR3 DNA reads TGTGCCAGCAGCTTGTTGGGGATCGGGAACACTGAAGCTTTCTTT. This codes for CASSLLGIGNTEAFF. The chain couples TRBV5-5 to TRBJ1-1; no firm D call. CDR1 is SGHKS and CDR2 is YYEKEE in the germline V gene (reference sequence). V lost 1 base to trimming and J lost 1 base, with 11 bases between them. The CDR3 covers 15 residues.

The genes are TRBV7-8 and TRBJ2-3; 8 bases map to TRBD2. From germline, CDR1 is SGHVS and CDR2 FQNEAQ. After removal of 1 base from V and 3 bases from J, the junction contained 0 bases not matched to a gene. This CDR3 spans 14 amino acids. The CDR3 nucleotides are TGTGCCAGCAGCTTAGAGCGGGAGACAGATACGCAGTATTTT. It is translated as CASSLERETDTQYF.

The chain links TRBV28 to TRBJ2-1; D call uncertain. Germline loops: CDR1 MDHEN, CDR2 SYDVKM. V lost 6 bases and J lost 4, with 16 bases in between. The CDR3 is 15 residues long. The DNA of the CDR3 is TGTGCCAGCAGGCTTACATGGGCCCGGTACAATGAGCAGTTCTTC. Translating gives CASRLTWARYNEQFF.

The chain is built from TRBV19 and TRBJ1-2; D is perhaps TRBD1 (6 bases). Germline V lookup: CDR1 LNHDA, CDR2 SQIVND (reference sequence). The CDR3 is 15 amino acids. Trimming took off 1 base at V and 4 bases at J, with 13 bases between the two ends. CDR3 in amino acids: CASSIGGARRYGYTF. CDR3 in DNA: TGTGCCAGTAGTATAGGGGGGGCCAGGCGCTATGGCTACACCTTC.

The gene calls are TRBV5-6 and TRBJ1-2; D gene ambiguous. The CDR3 contains 13 residues. V dropped 1 base and J dropped 2 bases, with 6 bases sitting between them. From germline, CDR1 is SGHDT and CDR2 YYEEEE. Here the CDR3 reads CASSLLRNYGYTF. The CDR3, as DNA: TGTGCCAGCAGCTTGTTGCGGAACTATGGCTACACCTTC.

The V call is TRBV10-3, the J call TRBJ2-7; D perhaps matches TRBD1 (6 bases). Trimming took 4 bases from V and 4 from J, leaving 20 bases between them. There are 16 residues in the CDR3. Germline CDR1 and CDR2: ENHRY and SYGVKD. The CDR3 region has the DNA TGTGCCATCAGTGGGGACCCTACCCTAGGGACATACGAGCAGTACTTC. It specifies CAISGDPTLGTYEQYF.

V and J are TRBV28 and TRBJ1-2; D is unclear. The V end lost 9 bases, the J end lost 5 bases, and 19 bases lay between the germline ends. Germline V gives CDR1 MDHEN, CDR2 SYDVKM. This CDR3 comprises 14 residues. In nucleotides, the CDR3 is TGTGCCAGTCGCAAAGCCCCGGGGATTTATGGCTACACCTTC. It specifies CASRKAPGIYGYTF.

The V and J genes are TRBV19 and TRBJ2-3; D is possibly TRBD1 or TRBD2 (5 bases each). Germline V gene lookup returns CDR1 LNHDA and CDR2 SQIVND (reference sequence). CDR3 length equals 15 residues. The V and J ends lost 2 bases and 4 bases respectively, with 13 bases between them. Here the CDR3 DNA reads TGTGCCAGTAGTATACGGTGGGGGAAGTCAGATACGCAGTATTTT. This encodes CASSIRWGKSDTQYF.

The V gene is TRBV19, the J gene TRBJ2-7, with D possibly matching TRBD1 (6 bases). Trimming took 5 bases from V and 5 from J, leaving 13 bases between them. The CDR3 contains 13 residues. Looked up from germline, CDR1 is LNHDA and CDR2 is SQIVND (reference sequence). The CDR3 protein is CASSASQGHEQYF. CDR3 DNA sequence: TGTGCCAGTAGTGCCTCACAGGGTCACGAGCAGTACTTC.